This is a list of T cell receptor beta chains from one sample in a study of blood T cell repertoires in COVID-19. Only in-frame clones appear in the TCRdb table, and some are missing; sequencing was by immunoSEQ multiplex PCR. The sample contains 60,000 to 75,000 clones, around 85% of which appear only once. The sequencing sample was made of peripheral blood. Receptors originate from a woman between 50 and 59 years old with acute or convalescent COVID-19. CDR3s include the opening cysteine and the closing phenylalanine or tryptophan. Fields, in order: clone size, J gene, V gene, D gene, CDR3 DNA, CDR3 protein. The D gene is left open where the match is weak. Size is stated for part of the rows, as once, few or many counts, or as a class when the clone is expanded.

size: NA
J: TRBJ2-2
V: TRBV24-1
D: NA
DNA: TGTGCCACCAGTGATTCCTTTGGCGGGGTTACAACGAACACCGGGGAGCTGTTTTTT
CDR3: CATSDSFGGVTTNTGELFF

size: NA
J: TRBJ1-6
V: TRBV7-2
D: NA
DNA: TGTGCCAGCAGGTTCAGGAGGGAATCGGCCCTCCACTTT
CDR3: CASRFRRESALHF

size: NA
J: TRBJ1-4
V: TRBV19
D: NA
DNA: TGTGCCAGTAGCGTCAGACTGAGCGCAACTAATGAAAAACTGTTTTTT
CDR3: CASSVRLSATNEKLFF

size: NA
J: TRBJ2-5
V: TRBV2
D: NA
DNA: TGTGCCAGCAGACAAGCGGAGACCCAGTACTTC
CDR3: CASRQAETQYF

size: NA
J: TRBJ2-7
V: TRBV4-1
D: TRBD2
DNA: TGCGCCAGCAGCCAAGGCGCGGGGGATTCCTACGAGCAGTACTTC
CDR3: CASSQGAGDSYEQYF

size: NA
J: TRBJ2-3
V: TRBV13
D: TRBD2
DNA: TGTGCCAGCAGCTTCCTTTATGGGGGGGACACAGATACGCAGTATTTT
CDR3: CASSFLYGGDTDTQYF

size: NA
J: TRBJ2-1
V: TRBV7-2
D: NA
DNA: TGTGCCAGCAGCTTAGTTGCGTACAATGAGCAGTTCTTC
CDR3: CASSLVAYNEQFF

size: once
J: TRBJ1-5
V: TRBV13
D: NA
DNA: TGTGCCAGCAGCCTTTCAGGGGGCAATCAGCCCCAGCATTTT
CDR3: CASSLSGGNQPQHF

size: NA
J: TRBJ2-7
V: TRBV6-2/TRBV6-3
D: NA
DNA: TGTGCCAGCAGTCGACTTAGCTCCTACGAGCAGTACTTC
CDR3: CASSRLSSYEQYF

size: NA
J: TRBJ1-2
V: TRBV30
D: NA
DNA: TGTGCCTGGGGCCGAGACAGCTTAAACTATGGCTACACCTTC
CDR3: CAWGRDSLNYGYTF

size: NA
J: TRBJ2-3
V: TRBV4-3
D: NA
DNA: TGCGCCAGCAGCCGAAGAGGCGGGGCTTCAGCAGATACGCAGTATTTT
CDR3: CASSRRGGASADTQYF

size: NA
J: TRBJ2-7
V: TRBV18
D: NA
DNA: TGTGCCAGCTCACCCCACCCTGAGTACGAGCAGTACTTC
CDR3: CASSPHPEYEQYF